The T cell receptor beta chain under discussion was sequenced for a study of OX40 agonist ivuxolimab in advanced cancers. Overall study results and limits: Mean expanded clone counts were higher in CD8+ than CD4+ T cells. Some nonresponders additionally presented with little normalized T-cell clonal expansion.

V dropped 2 bases and J dropped 0 bases, with 18 bases sitting between them. Germline loops: CDR1 SGHDT, CDR2 YYEEEE. The length of the CDR3 is 18 residues. Some clones are missing from TCRdb's copy, which holds only in-frame ones; the method was immunoSEQ multiplex PCR. In the table there are fewer than 45,000 clones, 75% to 90% of which are singletons. In regard to this clone: Its antigen remains unidentified.

Sequenced material: CD4+ or CD8+ T cells sorted from blood, taken in a trial of the OX40 agonist ivuxolimab. The clonotype originates from an adult with an advanced solid tumor such as melanoma, head and neck, liver or kidney cancer. The chain recombines TRBV5-6 with TRBJ1-5; TRBD1 is a possible D gene (5 bases). CDR3 coding DNA: TGTGCCAGCAGCTTTGGGGCCCAGGAAATATATAGCAATCAGCCCCAGCATTTT. It is translated as CASSFGAQEIYSNQPQHF.